These 20 T cell receptor beta chains were all obtained from the same sample, sequenced in a study of T cell repertoires in cytomegalovirus infection. No antigen is known for these receptors. MiXCR, run by TCRdb on the reads, gives a single entry per CDR3 protein. The data hold about 500,000 distinct CDR3 sequences, with around 30% observed a single time. The material was cultured PBMCs, obtained from culture after CMV antigen stimulation. The receptors come from a human donor in good health (CMV status not recorded). Some clones in this sample may be carry-over from other donors' samples.

The chain uses TRBV6-2 or TRBV6-3 and TRBJ1-1, with no clear D. V lost 8 bases, J lost 4 bases, and 14 bases lay in between. CDR1 and CDR2 (germline): MNHEY, SVGEGT. There are 13 residues in the CDR3. The CDR3 loop is CASSQALGTEAFF. CDR3 sequence (DNA): TGTGCCAGCTCGCAGGCCCTAGGCACTGAAGCTTTCTTT.

The chain is built from TRBV28 and TRBJ1-2; D ambiguous. Germline values: CDR1 MDHEN, CDR2 SYDVKM. Trimming left V 6 bases short and J 6 bases short, with 14 bases between. The length of the CDR3 is 13 residues. The CDR3: CASSRVLSNGYTF. The DNA for the CDR3 is TGTGCCAGCAGCCGGGTCCTATCGAATGGCTACACCTTC.

This clonotype was detected a few times. The chain is built from TRBV12-3 or TRBV12-4 and TRBJ1-2; D not resolved. CDR3 length: 19 amino acids. V was pared by 4 bases and J by 1 base, with 25 bases between. The CDR3 region has the DNA TGTGCCAGCAGTTCTCCCCCTCAGAGCCCTGGGTCGAATAACTATGGCTACACCTTC. Translating gives CASSSPPQSPGSNNYGYTF.

This clonotype has ten or more counts. CDR3 in DNA: TGCAGTGCTAGAGGGACAGGGGATCTAGCCAAAAACATTCAGTACTTC. Its protein product is CSARGTGDLAKNIQYF. The chain combines TRBV20-1 with TRBJ2-4, with 9 bases identical to TRBD1. Germline CDR1 DFQATT, CDR2 SNEGSKA (reference sequence). This CDR3 has 16 residues. Trimming took 1 base from V and 0 from J; bases not matched to a gene: 4.

The gene calls are TRBV12-3 or TRBV12-4 and TRBJ2-3; no definite D call. The ends were cut back, 4 bases at V and 5 bases at J, with 19 bases in the middle. This CDR3 region has 16 residues. CDR3 DNA: TGTGCCAGCAGTTCCCCCACGGCCATCCCGGGAGATACGCAGTATTTT. It codes for CASSSPTAIPGDTQYF.

This sequence joins TRBV6-2 or TRBV6-3 and TRBJ2-1, with no clear D. CDR3 length equals 12 residues. The germline gives CDR1 MNHEY, CDR2 SVGEGT. V dropped 0 bases and J dropped 12 bases, with 9 bases sitting between them. The DNA of the CDR3 is TGTGCCAGCAGTTACTCGCACTCGGCGCAGTTCTTC. This gives the protein CASSYSHSAQFF.

The chain has TRBV7-8 and TRBJ1-1; D is ambiguous. Trimming stripped 1 base from V and 2 bases from J, with 8 bases between. Germline V CDR1 and CDR2: SGHVS, FQNEAQ. CDR3 size: 14 residues. CDR3 DNA: TGTGCCAGCAGCTTAGAGGACCGCAACACTGAAGCTTTCTTT. This sequence encodes CASSLEDRNTEAFF.

This clonotype has only a few counts. The chain combines TRBV11-2 with TRBJ2-7; the match to TRBD2 covers 9 bases. The germline V gene encodes CDR1 SGHAT and CDR2 FQNNGV. The CDR3 sequence is 15 residues long. J gave up 6 bases and V 0 bases, and 6 bases lay outside the gene matches. The DNA of the CDR3 is TGTGCCAGCAGCTTAGATAGCGGGAGTACTCGCGAGCAGTACGTC. This gives the protein CASSLDSGSTREQYV.

The J gene is TRBJ2-2, the V gene TRBV20-1, with 14 nucleotides matching TRBD2. V was clipped by 5 bases and J by 5 bases; unmatched bases: 7. The CDR3 spans 16 residues. CDR1 and CDR2 (germline): DFQATT, SNEGSKA (reference sequence). CDR3 sequence reads: CSASRRTSGRTGELFF. The CDR3 DNA is TGCAGTGCTTCCCGTAGGACTAGCGGGAGGACCGGGGAGCTGTTTTTT.

The V and J genes are TRBV6-1 and TRBJ1-1; tentative D call: TRBD1 (5 bases). Germline CDR1 is MNHNS and CDR2 is SASEGT. V was cut by 0 bases and J by 4 bases, with 15 bases left in between. The length of the CDR3 is 16 residues. CDR3 sequence (DNA): TGTGCCAGCAGTGAAGCGCTTAACAGTGGGGCCACTGAAGCTTTCTTT. This codes for CASSEALNSGATEAFF.

This clonotype occurred a few times. This chain uses TRBV4-1 with TRBJ2-5, with D perhaps TRBD2 (5 bases). V was clipped by 0 bases and J by 5 bases, with 13 bases between them. This CDR3 is built from 15 residues. Germline lookup yields CDR1 MGHRA and CDR2 YSYEKL. CDR3 sequence (DNA): TGCGCCAGCAGCCAAGAGTCCGCGACGGGGGAGACCCAGTACTTC. It is translated as CASSQESATGETQYF.

The chain combines TRBV6-1 with TRBJ1-1; D may be TRBD1 (6 bases). V was shortened by 5 bases and J by 4 bases, with 14 bases between the two germline ends. CDR1 and CDR2 (germline): MNHNS, SASEGT. This CDR3 region has 14 residues. CDR3 nucleotides: TGTGCCAGCAGTTCCAACAGGGTCCCCACTGAAGCTTTCTTT. Its translation: CASSSNRVPTEAFF.

This clonotype was picked up a small number of times. V usage is TRBV6-5 and J usage is TRBJ1-1, with 8 bases matching TRBD1. Germline V gene lookup returns CDR1 MNHEY and CDR2 SVGAGI. The CDR3 loop spans 17 amino acids. Trimming cost V 6 bases and J 0 bases; bases outside gene matches: 12. This chain's CDR3 is CASSPGQGRPMNTEAFF. The CDR3, as DNA: TGTGCCAGCAGCCCCGGACAGGGCCGACCTATGAACACTGAAGCTTTCTTT.

As concerns this clonotype: Likely a read error: the CDR3 ends without its conserved phenylalanine or tryptophan. The DNA is left out, because the CDR3 cannot be placed on it with certainty; the CDR3 is given as TCRdb lists it. The rearrangement links TRBV7-2 to TRBJ2-5; the listed D gene, TRBD2, was not tested against the DNA. CDR1 and CDR2 (germline): SGHTA, FQGNSA. The CDR3 spans 15 residues, counting both ends. The CDR3 loop reads CASSRGLAARETQSC.

This clonotype has just a few counts. The chain carries TRBV19 and TRBJ2-2; no clear D gene. The CDR3 has 13 residues. V lost 7 bases and J lost 0, with 6 bases in between. Germline V gene sequence: CDR1 LNHDA, CDR2 SQIVND (reference sequence). CDR3 region: CASIWPNTGELFF. CDR3 bases: TGTGCCAGTATATGGCCGAACACCGGGGAGCTGTTTTTT.

The chain combines TRBV7-4 with TRBJ2-1; 14 nucleotides align to TRBD2. CDR3 length equals 18 residues. The ends lost 5 bases at V and 1 base at J; junction bases unmatched: 7. The germline CDR1 and CDR2 sequences are SGHVT and SQSDAQ. The CDR3 sequence: CASSRGTSGRLSYNEQFF. The CDR3 DNA reads as TGTGCCAGCAGCCGGGGGACTAGCGGGAGACTGTCCTACAATGAGCAGTTCTTC.

The chain recombines TRBV23-1 with TRBJ2-7; D is tentatively TRBD1 or TRBD2 (6 bases each). TRBV23-1 is annotated as an ORF whose role is uncertain. V lost 7 bases to trimming and J lost 3 bases, with 19 bases between them. CDR3 length equals 15 residues. The CDR3 sequence is CASTPGGRGGYEQYF. CDR3 nucleotide sequence: TGCGCCAGCACCCCAGGAGGCAGGGGAGGCTACGAGCAGTACTTC.

Only a few counts were recorded for this clonotype. The chain is built from TRBV20-1 and TRBJ2-5, with TRBD1 identical over 7 bases. V shed 0 bases and J 3 bases; nucleotides not matched to a gene: 19. Germline V gene sequence: CDR1 DFQATT, CDR2 SNEGSKA (reference sequence). The CDR3 runs 19 residues. The CDR3 nucleotides are TGCAGTGCTAGAGATTTGTTAGCTAGGGTAGGGGGCGGCGAAGAGACCCAGTACTTC. Its translation is CSARDLLARVGGGEETQYF.

The rearrangement uses TRBV7-2 and TRBJ2-5, with TRBD2 matching 8 bases. The CDR3 totals 17 residues. V dropped 1 base and J dropped 5; count of bases not matched to a gene: 12. Germline CDR1 SGHTA, CDR2 FQGNSA. This CDR3 reads CASSLGPVASGQETQYF. As DNA, the CDR3 is TGTGCCAGCAGCTTAGGCCCTGTTGCTAGCGGGCAGGAGACCCAGTACTTC.

The gene calls are TRBV7-8 and TRBJ1-5; TRBD1 agrees at 9 bases. The CDR3 contains 14 residues. Per the germline V gene, CDR1 is SGHVS and CDR2 is FQNEAQ. V trimming: 5 bases; J trimming: 6 bases; junction bases outside the gene matches: 5. The CDR3 loop reads CASSPNRGLQPQHF. CDR3 bases: TGTGCCAGCAGCCCGAACAGGGGGCTTCAGCCCCAGCATTTT.